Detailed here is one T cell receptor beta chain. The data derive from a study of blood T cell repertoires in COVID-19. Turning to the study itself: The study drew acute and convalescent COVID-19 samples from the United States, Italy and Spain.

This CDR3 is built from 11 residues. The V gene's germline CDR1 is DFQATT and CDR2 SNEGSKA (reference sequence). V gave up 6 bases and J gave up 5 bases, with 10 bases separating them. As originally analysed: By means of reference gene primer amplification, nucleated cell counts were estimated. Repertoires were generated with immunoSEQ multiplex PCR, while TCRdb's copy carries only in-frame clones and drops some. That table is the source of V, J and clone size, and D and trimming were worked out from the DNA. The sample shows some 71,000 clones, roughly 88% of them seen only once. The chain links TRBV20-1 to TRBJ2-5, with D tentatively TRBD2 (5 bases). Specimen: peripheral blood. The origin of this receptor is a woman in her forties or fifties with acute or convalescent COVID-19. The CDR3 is CSAEGGETQYF. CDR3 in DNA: TGCAGTGCCGAGGGTGGGGAGACCCAGTACTTC.